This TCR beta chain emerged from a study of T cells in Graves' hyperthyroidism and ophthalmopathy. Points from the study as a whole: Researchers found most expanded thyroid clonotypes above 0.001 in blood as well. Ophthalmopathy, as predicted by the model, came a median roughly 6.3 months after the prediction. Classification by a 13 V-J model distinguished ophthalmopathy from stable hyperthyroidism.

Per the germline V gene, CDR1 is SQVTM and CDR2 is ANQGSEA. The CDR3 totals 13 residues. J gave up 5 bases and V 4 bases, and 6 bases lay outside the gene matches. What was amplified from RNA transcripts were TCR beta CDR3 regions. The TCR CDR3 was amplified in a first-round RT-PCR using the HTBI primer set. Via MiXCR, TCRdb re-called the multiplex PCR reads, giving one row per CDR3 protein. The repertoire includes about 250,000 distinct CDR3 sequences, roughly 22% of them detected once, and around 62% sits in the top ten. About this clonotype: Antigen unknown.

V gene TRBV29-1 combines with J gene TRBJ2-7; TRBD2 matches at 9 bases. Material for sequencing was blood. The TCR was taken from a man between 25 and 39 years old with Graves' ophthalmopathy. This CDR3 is CSVVGLARDEQYF. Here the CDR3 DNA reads TGCAGCGTTGTTGGACTAGCGCGAGACGAGCAGTACTTC.